The 9 T cell receptor beta chains reported below all come from one sample, sequenced in a study of cytomegalovirus exposure and HLA in healthy donors. 13 Jbeta primers and 60 Vbeta primers were used for the PCR. Assay used: immunoSEQ multiplex PCR; TCRdb lists only in-frame clones, some missing. This table has around 230,000 clones, roughly 85% appearing once. What was sequenced was PBMCs. The receptors were gathered from a girl aged 2 to 10 in good health and CMV-seronegative.

This clone was detected once. V is TRBV4-1 and J is TRBJ2-3; the D is unclear. Germline CDR1 and CDR2: MGHRA and YSYEKL. The CDR3 length is 14 residues. Trimming took 1 base from V and 7 from J, leaving 12 bases between them. The CDR3 spells CASSQAGQAHTQYF. The CDR3 nucleotides read TGCGCCAGCAGCCAAGCTGGGCAGGCCCATACGCAGTATTTT.

This clone was seen only a few times. The rearrangement joins TRBV4-2 to TRBJ1-2, with D hard to call. CDR3 length: 14 residues. Trimming removed 0 bases at V and 8 bases at J, with 13 bases between. The germline CDR1 and CDR2 sequences are LGHNA and YNFKEQ. The CDR3 bases are TGTGCCAGCAGCCAAGAGGAGAACGTGCACGGCTACACCTTC. It yields the protein CASSQEENVHGYTF.

The chain joins TRBV30 to TRBJ2-7; 9 bases agree with TRBD1. CDR1 is GTSNPN, CDR2 SVGIG, per germline (reference sequence). The CDR3 consists of 13 residues. CDR3 coding DNA: TGTGCAGCCGGGACAGGGATTTTCTACGAGCAGTACTTC. It is translated as CAAGTGIFYEQYF. Full variable domain (rest looked up from reference TRBV30 and TRBJ2-7): SQTIHQWPATLVQPVGSPLSLECTVEGTSNPNLYWYRQAAGRGLQLLFYSVGIGQISSEVPQNLSASRPQDRQFILSSKKLLLSDSGFYLCAAGTGIFYEQYFGPGTRLTVT.

A word on this clone: The junction differs from germline at one of its ends, possibly a read error. Distinct nucleotide sequences in the sample also encode this CDR3. The V call is TRBV7-8, the J call TRBJ2-7; 12 bases are a match to TRBD2. This CDR3 comprises 14 residues. Germline CDR1 SGHVS, CDR2 FQNEAQ. CDR3 amino acids: CASSLAGGPYEQYF. The CDR3 nucleotides are TGTGCCAGCAGCCTAGCGGGAGGGCCTTACGAGCAGTACTTC.

A single count supports this clone. The CDR3 region has the DNA TGTGCCAGCAGCTTCAGGGGGCCTGGCACCGGGGAGCTGTTTTTT. Translated: CASSFRGPGTGELFF. The rearrangement uses TRBV5-8 and TRBJ2-2, with 8 nucleotides matching TRBD1. Germline CDR1 reads SGHTS; CDR2 reads YDEGEE. With 2 bases clipped from V and 4 bases from J, the junction kept 4 bases outside the gene matches. This CDR3 spans 15 amino acids.

The genes are TRBV5-1 and TRBJ2-3, with 8 bases matching TRBD2. Germline CDR1 is SGHRS and CDR2 is YFSETQ. The junction had 6 bases not matched to a gene; V was cut back by 1 base and J by 2 bases. The CDR3 consists of 16 residues. Written as DNA, the CDR3 is TGCGCCAGCAGCTTGACTAGCGGCCATATCACAGATACGCAGTATTTT. Protein sequence: CASSLTSGHITDTQYF.

The chain has TRBV5-5 and TRBJ2-7; the D is unclear. The CDR3 contains 13 residues. The V end lost 0 bases, the J end lost 3 bases, and 7 bases lay between the germline ends. Per the germline V gene, CDR1 is SGHKS and CDR2 is YYEKEE (reference sequence). DNA for the CDR3: TGTGCCAGCAGCTTGGCGCCCTACTACGAGCAGTACTTC. It encodes CASSLAPYYEQYF. Using reference TRBV5-5 and TRBJ2-7 for the parts outside the CDR3, the full variable domain is DAGVTQSPTHLIKTRGQQVTLRCSPISGHKSVSWYQQVLGQGPQFIFQYYEKEERGRGNFPDRFSARQFPNYSSELNVNALLLGDSALYLCASSLAPYYEQYFGPGTRLTVT.

This chain joins TRBV19 and TRBJ1-2; D not certain. The CDR3 has 13 amino acids. V was trimmed by 4 bases and J by 4 bases, leaving 10 bases between them. Germline V gene data show CDR1 as LNHDA and CDR2 as SQIVND (reference sequence). DNA of the CDR3: TGTGCCAGTAGTAGAGGCAGCTTCTATGGCTACACCTTC. As protein: CASSRGSFYGYTF.

The chain has TRBV2 and TRBJ2-7; 13 bases match TRBD2. CDR3 length equals 15 residues. V shed 6 bases and J 4 bases; nucleotides not matched to a gene: 6. Germline V gives CDR1 SNHLY, CDR2 FYNNEI. The CDR3 is CASRERLAGGYEQYF. The DNA of the CDR3 is TGTGCCAGCAGGGAACGACTAGCGGGGGGTTACGAGCAGTACTTC.